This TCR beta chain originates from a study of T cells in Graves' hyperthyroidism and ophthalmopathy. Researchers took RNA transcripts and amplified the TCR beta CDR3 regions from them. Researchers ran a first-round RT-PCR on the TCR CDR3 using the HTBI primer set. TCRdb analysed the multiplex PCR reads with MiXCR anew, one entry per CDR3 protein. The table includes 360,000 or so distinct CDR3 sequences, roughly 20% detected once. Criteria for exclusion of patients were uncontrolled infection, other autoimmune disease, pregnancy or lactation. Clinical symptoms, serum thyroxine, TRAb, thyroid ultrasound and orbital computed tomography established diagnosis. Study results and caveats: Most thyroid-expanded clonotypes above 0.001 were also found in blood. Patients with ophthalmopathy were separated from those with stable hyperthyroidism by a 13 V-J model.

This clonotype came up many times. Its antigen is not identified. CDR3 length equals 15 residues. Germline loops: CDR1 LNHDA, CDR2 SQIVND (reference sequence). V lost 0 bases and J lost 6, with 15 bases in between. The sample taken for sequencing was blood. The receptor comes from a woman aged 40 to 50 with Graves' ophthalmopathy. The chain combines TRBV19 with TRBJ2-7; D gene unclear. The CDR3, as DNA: TGTGCCAGTAGTATAGATTCGGTGACCCCGGGCGAGCAGTACTTC. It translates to CASSIDSVTPGEQYF.